These 3 T cell receptor beta chains were sequenced from one sample in a study of T cells in Graves' hyperthyroidism and ophthalmopathy. TCR beta CDR3 sequences were amplified from RNA transcripts. First-round RT-PCR with HTBI primers amplified the TCR CDR3 region. TCRdb reprocessed the multiplex PCR reads with MiXCR, giving one entry per CDR3 protein. The sample shows about 410,000 distinct CDR3 sequences, about 14% of them seen only once. What was sequenced was blood. These receptors were obtained from a woman in her 30s with Graves' ophthalmopathy.

The chain has TRBV29-1 and TRBJ2-3; D remains ambiguous. The germline gives CDR1 SQVTM, CDR2 ANQGSEA. This CDR3 has 12 amino acids. Between the trimmed V and J ends, which lost 2 bases and 2 bases, there was a span of 5 bases. CDR3 amino acids: CSVERATDTQYF. DNA for the CDR3: TGCAGCGTTGAAAGGGCCACAGATACGCAGTATTTT.

The chain's CDR3 is CSSRGGELTGELFF. The CDR3 nucleotides are TGCAGCTCCCGGGGAGGGGAGCTCACCGGGGAGCTGTTTTTT. The chain joins TRBV29-1 to TRBJ2-2; 7 nucleotides line up with TRBD2. Germline V gene data show CDR1 as SQVTM and CDR2 as ANQGSEA. V lost 8 bases, J lost 4 bases, and 10 bases stayed unmatched. The CDR3 loop spans 14 amino acids.

In its sample, this clonotype was seen many times. J is TRBJ2-3 and V is TRBV12-3 or TRBV12-4; TRBD2 matches at 8 bases. The CDR3 runs 15 residues. J gave up 3 bases and V 3 bases, and 5 bases lay outside the gene matches. CDR3: CASSFLRGATDTQYF. The CDR3 nucleotides are TGTGCCAGCAGTTTTTTGCGGGGGGCGACAGATACGCAGTATTTT.